One and the same sample provided the 26 T cell receptor beta chains below, sequenced in a study of response to subunit inactivated influenza vaccine. TCRdb reprocessed the RT-PCR reads with MiXCR, giving one entry per CDR3 protein. The sample yields hundreds of thousands of distinct CDR3 sequences, about 20% seen once. Material: PBMCs from blood, obtained approximately 20 months after vaccination. The receptors were gathered from a man aged 50-75 years who received an inactivated influenza vaccine.

This clonotype turned up a few times. The rearrangement links TRBV7-2 to TRBJ1-6, with D possibly TRBD1 on 5 matching bases. With 5 bases removed from V and 9 bases from J, the gap between germline ends came to 17 bases. This CDR3 region has 15 residues. Germline-derived CDR1 and CDR2 are SGHTA and FQGNSA. The CDR3, as DNA: TGTGCCAGCAGCCCGCAGCAGGGACCTATTTCACCCCTCCACTTT. Translated, it gives CASSPQQGPISPLHF.

This clonotype was seen many times. V usage is TRBV20-1 and J usage is TRBJ1-4; D not resolved. Deletions cut 5 bases from V and 4 bases from J, with 11 bases between. Per the germline V gene, CDR1 is DFQATT and CDR2 is SNEGSKA (reference sequence). The CDR3 spans 13 residues. CDR3 coding DNA: TGCAGTGCTCGCACACCCCTTAATGAAAAACTGTTTTTT. As protein: CSARTPLNEKLFF.

The genes are TRBV15 and TRBJ2-7; D unresolved. The CDR3 covers 14 residues. Germline loops: CDR1 LNHNV, CDR2 YYDKDF (reference sequence). The ends were cut back, 3 bases at V and 4 bases at J, with 13 bases in the middle. The DNA for the CDR3 is TGTGCCACCAGCAGCGAACCCGGTGGTTACGAGCAGTACTTC. Protein product: CATSSEPGGYEQYF.

V is TRBV6-5 and J is TRBJ1-5, with TRBD1 identical over 7 bases. The CDR3 totals 16 residues. Trimming removed 6 bases from V and 0 bases from J; junction bases left unmatched: 8. Germline CDR1 and CDR2: MNHEY and SVGAGI. In nucleotides, the CDR3 is TGTGCCAGCAGCCCTACGACAGGGAATAGCAATCAGCCCCAGCATTTT. Encoded protein: CASSPTTGNSNQPQHF.

In this sample, this clonotype turned up a few times. The V gene is TRBV24-1, the J gene TRBJ1-1; tentatively, D is TRBD1 (6 bases). V was pared by 1 base and J by 10 bases, with 12 bases between. The CDR3 has 13 residues. CDR1 and CDR2 from the germline V gene are KGHDR and SFDVKD. Written as DNA, the CDR3 is TGTGCCACCAGTGATTTCTCAGGGGAGGGAGCTTTCTTT. This translates into CATSDFSGEGAFF.

The gene calls are TRBV10-3 and TRBJ2-7; 7 nucleotides line up with TRBD1. This CDR3 region has 14 residues. Germline V gives CDR1 ENHRY, CDR2 SYGVKD. The V gene end was trimmed by 10 bases and the J gene end by 0 bases; junction bases not matched to a gene: 9. The CDR3 nucleotides read TGTGCCACCATCCAGACAGGGTTCTCCTACGAGCAGTACTTC. Residues: CATIQTGFSYEQYF.

This clonotype was counted many times. The V and J genes are TRBV4-1 and TRBJ1-1; no definite D call. The CDR3 extends over 13 amino acids. Germline V CDR1 and CDR2: MGHRA, YSYEKL. Trimming cost V 2 bases and J 3 bases, with 7 bases left between them. CDR3 DNA sequence: TGCGCCAGCAGCCAATTCGGGGACACTGAAGCTTTCTTT. It codes for CASSQFGDTEAFF.

This chain connects TRBV20-1 to TRBJ2-6; TRBD1 matches at 7 bases. Germline CDR1 DFQATT, CDR2 SNEGSKA (reference sequence). The CDR3 has 15 amino acids. The V and J ends lost 4 bases and 2 bases, in that order; junction bases with no gene match: 5. CDR3 nucleotide sequence: TGCAGTGCTAAAAGAACAGGGGCTGGGGCCAACGTCCTGACTTTC. Translated, it gives CSAKRTGAGANVLTF.

The chain joins TRBV2 to TRBJ2-2, with TRBD1 matching over 10 bases. CDR3 size: 15 residues. V shed 6 bases and J 5 bases; nucleotides not matched to a gene: 6. CDR1 and CDR2 (germline): SNHLY, FYNNEI. The CDR3 protein is CASRGTGVGTGELFF. For the CDR3, the DNA is TGTGCCAGCAGAGGGACAGGGGTAGGGACCGGGGAGCTGTTTTTT.

This clonotype has more than one count but fewer than ten. This chain joins TRBV19 and TRBJ1-1, with 8 bases aligning to TRBD1. The V gene end was trimmed by 5 bases and the J gene end by 4 bases; junction bases not matched to a gene: 6. This CDR3 is built from 14 residues. In germline, CDR1 is LNHDA, CDR2 SQIVND (reference sequence). This CDR3 reads CASSEGQGGTEAFF. The CDR3, as DNA: TGTGCCAGTAGTGAAGGACAGGGCGGCACTGAAGCTTTCTTT.

This clonotype was counted only a few times. The chain combines TRBV29-1 with TRBJ1-1; 9 bases are shared with TRBD1. CDR1 and CDR2 (germline): SQVTM, ANQGSEA. The trim removed 4 bases at V and 0 bases at J, leaving 15 bases unmatched. This CDR3 is built from 18 residues. CDR3 sequence reads: CSVVRRRGDRDVNTEAFF. CDR3 DNA sequence: TGCAGCGTTGTAAGACGGAGGGGGGACAGGGACGTGAACACTGAAGCTTTCTTT.

Many counts were recorded for this clonotype. V gene TRBV11-2 combines with J gene TRBJ1-6; D call uncertain. Between the trimmed V and J ends, which lost 5 bases and 14 bases, there was a span of 16 bases. The length of the CDR3 is 13 residues. CDR1 is SGHAT, CDR2 FQNNGV, per germline. CDR3 sequence: CASSARSSRTLHF. The CDR3 nucleotides are TGTGCCAGCAGCGCGAGGAGCTCCCGCACCCTCCACTTT.

The CDR3 protein is CASSYGRGQASPGSGRELFF. The CDR3 DNA is TGTGCCAGCAGTTACGGTCGAGGACAGGCTTCCCCGGGGTCGGGCCGGGAGCTGTTTTTT. V is TRBV6-2 or TRBV6-3 and J is TRBJ2-2; 7 bases are a match to TRBD1. The junction had 24 bases not matched to a gene; V was cut back by 2 bases and J by 9 bases. This CDR3 contains 20 residues. The germline V gene has CDR1 MNHEY and CDR2 SVGEGT.

This clonotype was detected only a few times. The chain has TRBV29-1 and TRBJ1-1; 12 nucleotides align to TRBD1. V lost 4 bases and J lost 11; bases outside the gene matches: 5. Germline-derived CDR1 and CDR2 are SQVTM and ANQGSEA. CDR3 length equals 12 residues. DNA for the CDR3: TGCAGCGTTGCCGGGACAGGGGGCCTGGCTTTCTTT. Amino acid sequence: CSVAGTGGLAFF.

This clonotype occurred a few times. The chain recombines TRBV20-1 with TRBJ2-1; D is perhaps TRBD1 or TRBD2 (8 bases each). The V gene's germline CDR1 is DFQATT and CDR2 SNEGSKA (reference sequence). This CDR3 contains 12 residues. V was pared by 5 bases and J by 12 bases, with 17 bases between. The CDR3 reads CSAHRQGTRQFF. The CDR3, as DNA: TGCAGTGCTCACCGACAGGGGACTAGGCAGTTCTTC.

V gene TRBV11-1 combines with J gene TRBJ2-2, with TRBD1 matching 7 bases. The germline V gene encodes CDR1 SGHAT and CDR2 FQDESV (reference sequence). J gave up 4 bases and V 0 bases, and 5 bases lay outside the gene matches. This CDR3 spans 16 amino acids. The DNA for the CDR3 is TGTGCCAGCAGCTTAGCGGTGGGACAGTTCACCGGGGAGCTGTTTTTT. Translating gives CASSLAVGQFTGELFF. Filled out from reference TRBV11-1 and TRBJ2-2, the complete variable domain reads EAEVAQSPRYKITEKSQAVAFWCDPISGHATLYWYRQILGQGPELLVQFQDESVVDDSQLPKDRFSAERLKGVDSTLKIQPAELGDSAMYLCASSLAVGQFTGELFFGEGSRLTVL.

A few counts support this clonotype. The rearrangement uses TRBV20-1 and TRBJ2-2; D is unclear. The germline CDR1 and CDR2 sequences are DFQATT and SNEGSKA (reference sequence). The CDR3 spans 16 residues. The V gene lost 0 bases and the J gene lost 2 bases, with 13 bases spanning the gap. The CDR3 loop is CSARDFRVSNTGELFF. The CDR3 DNA reads as TGCAGTGCTAGAGACTTCCGGGTCTCAAACACCGGGGAGCTGTTTTTT.

V usage is TRBV28 and J usage is TRBJ1-2, with D unclear. The germline V gene encodes CDR1 MDHEN and CDR2 SYDVKM. Trimming took 2 bases from V and 8 from J, leaving 6 bases between them. The CDR3 is made up of 11 amino acids. CDR3 protein: CASSLREGYTF. The CDR3 DNA sequence: TGTGCCAGCAGTTTACGGGAGGGCTACACCTTC.

In its sample, this clonotype was seen a few times. The chain is built from TRBV7-2 and TRBJ2-2, with TRBD1 matching over 7 bases. Germline CDR1 is SGHTA and CDR2 is FQGNSA. The ends lost 4 bases at V and 1 base at J; junction bases unmatched: 6. The CDR3 extends over 16 amino acids. In nucleotides, the CDR3 is TGTGCCAGCAGCTCCTCGGGACAGCAGAACACCGGGGAGCTGTTTTTT. This translates into CASSSSGQQNTGELFF.

The DNA for the CDR3 is TGCAGTGCTGGCGGGACTAGCGGAAAGATGGCGAACATTCAGTACTTC. This sequence encodes CSAGGTSGKMANIQYF. The chain has TRBV20-1 and TRBJ2-4; 11 positions agree with TRBD2. With V trimmed by 5 bases and J by 7 bases, 13 bases remained unmatched. Germline lookup yields CDR1 DFQATT and CDR2 SNEGSKA (reference sequence). The CDR3 is 16 amino acids.

This clonotype was counted a few times. This chain connects TRBV28 to TRBJ2-1; 15 bases agree with TRBD2. Trimming cost V 2 bases and J 7 bases; bases outside gene matches: 6. The germline V gene has CDR1 MDHEN and CDR2 SYDVKM. The CDR3 is 17 amino acids. The CDR3 reads CASSLRTSGRAGNEQFF. In DNA form, the CDR3 reads TGTGCCAGCAGTTTACGGACTAGCGGGAGGGCCGGAAATGAGCAGTTCTTC.

This chain links TRBV5-5 with TRBJ1-1; D is uncertain. The ends were cut back, 2 bases at V and 7 bases at J, with 9 bases in the middle. The CDR3 sequence is 12 residues long. CDR1 and CDR2 (germline): SGHKS, YYEKEE (reference sequence). DNA for the CDR3: TGTGCCAGCAGCTTTTCTGACGGTGAAGCTTTCTTT. Its translation is CASSFSDGEAFF.

The chain is built from TRBV7-9 and TRBJ2-3; D might be TRBD1 (6 bases). This CDR3 region has 14 residues. The V gene's germline CDR1 is SEHNR and CDR2 FQNEAQ (reference sequence). Between the trimmed V and J ends, which lost 2 bases and 2 bases, there was a span of 8 bases. DNA for the CDR3: TGTGCCAGCAGCTTAAGGGGGATCACAGATACGCAGTATTTT. This translates into CASSLRGITDTQYF.

The rearrangement joins TRBV9 to TRBJ1-2; the D is unclear. Trimming removed 4 bases from V and 2 bases from J, with 12 bases in between. Germline lookup yields CDR1 SGDLS and CDR2 YYNGEE. The CDR3 is 14 amino acids. This chain's CDR3 is CASSPLGLNYGYTF. In nucleotides, the CDR3 is TGTGCCAGCAGCCCGTTGGGGTTGAACTATGGCTACACCTTC.

The V and J genes are TRBV6-1 and TRBJ1-6; the match to TRBD1 covers 10 bases. J was trimmed by 8 bases and V by 6 bases; bases with no gene match: 7. Germline V gene data show CDR1 as MNHNS and CDR2 as SASEGT. This CDR3 region has 15 residues. CDR3 coding DNA: TGTGCCAGCAGCAAGGGACAGGGGTATGATTCACCCCTCCACTTT. Translation: CASSKGQGYDSPLHF.

The rearrangement links TRBV19 to TRBJ1-4; 11 bases match TRBD1. V gave up 5 bases and J gave up 8 bases; unmatched junction bases: 7. Germline CDR1 LNHDA, CDR2 SQIVND (reference sequence). There are 15 residues in the CDR3. CDR3 in amino acids: CASSGLGQGEEKLFF. DNA for the CDR3: TGTGCCAGTAGTGGGCTGGGACAGGGGGAGGAAAAACTGTTTTTT.